This TCR beta chain stems from a study of monozygotic twins with inflammatory bowel disease. To note about this clonotype: Its antigen remains unidentified.

Germline assignment: CDR1 SGHVS and CDR2 FQNEAQ. The CDR3 loop spans 15 amino acids. The study's findings and limits: Neither one strong signal nor one clonotype associated with IBD was supported.

UMIs that included a 6-nucleotide sample barcode were added by template switching, which took place during cDNA synthesis. TCRdb reprocessed the 5' RACE reads, keeping one entry per CDR3 protein, no DNA. Its table lists some 83,000 distinct CDR3 sequences. T cells were not sorted, and total RNA was isolated straight from whole blood. The material sequenced was blood. This chain joins TRBV7-8 and TRBJ1-2. The clonotype was recovered from a human donor with ulcerative colitis or Crohn's disease, or a healthy co-twin of an affected twin (not recorded which). The CDR3 here is CASSSGRLNLYGYTF.